This T cell receptor (beta chain) was obtained from a study of patients and donors after allogeneic stem cell transplantation. CDR1 is SQVTM and CDR2 is ANQGSEA in the germline V gene. V was clipped by 5 bases and J by 1 base, with 11 bases between them. This CDR3 is built from 13 residues. This clonotype was counted only a few times. Using its own MiXCR run on the RT-PCR reads, TCRdb lists one record per CDR3 protein. Among more than 850,000 distinct CDR3 sequences, more than 15% were seen once, and the ten largest hold approximately 5.9%. Sequenced: blood, either unsorted or a sorted T cell fraction (not recorded which). This sequence was found in a human donor who was either an allogeneic HSCT recipient or a stem cell or donor lymphocyte infusion donor (not recorded which). It is not recorded whose cells these are; they may come from a transplant donor. The chain combines TRBV29-1 with TRBJ1-1, with D possibly matching TRBD1 (5 bases). The CDR3 sequence: CSVSDKSNTEAFF. The CDR3 DNA follows: TGCAGCGTTTCGGACAAATCGAACACTGAAGCTTTCTTT. The full variable domain, with the rest looked up from reference TRBV29-1 and TRBJ1-1, is SAVISQKPSRDICQRGTSLTIQCQVDSQVTMMFWYRQQPGQSLTLIATANQGSEATYESGFVIDKFPISRPNLTFSTLTVSNMSPEDSSIYLCSVSDKSNTEAFFGQGTRLTVV.